These T cell receptor beta chains were read from a single sample in a study of blood T cell repertoires in COVID-19. The protocol was immunoSEQ multiplex PCR, while the TCRdb copy is restricted to in-frame clones and leaves out a portion. The data hold hundreds of thousands of clones, with around nine tenths observed a single time. The material sequenced was peripheral blood. The receptors come from a woman aged 55-75 years who had recovered from COVID-19. Both conserved end residues are part of each CDR3. D genes are given only for firm matches. Only part of the rows carry a size: once, few, many, or a class if the clone is expanded.

clone_size	d_call	v_call	j_call	cdr3_aa	cdr3_nt
.	.	TRBV6-6	TRBJ1-1	CASSLRQTNTEAFF	TGTGCCAGCAGCTTACGACAGACGAACACTGAAGCTTTCTTT
once	TRBD1	TRBV18	TRBJ1-3	CASSPFARTGLGNTIYF	TGTGCCAGCTCACCATTCGCAAGGACAGGGTTAGGAAACACCATATATTTT
.	.	TRBV11-1	TRBJ2-5	CASSRNAGFPQETQYF	TGTGCCAGCAGCCGCAATGCCGGGTTCCCCCAAGAGACCCAGTACTTC
.	.	TRBV4-1	TRBJ1-2	CASSHPGLPGLGGYGYTF	TGCGCCAGCAGCCATCCGGGACTCCCAGGGCTGGGGGGCTATGGCTACACCTTC
.	TRBD1	TRBV15	TRBJ1-3	CATSSGGGFGNTIYF	TGTGCCACCAGCAGTGGAGGGGGCTTTGGAAACACCATATATTTT
.	.	TRBV3-1/TRBV3-2	TRBJ2-7	CASNSVSAGNEQYF	TGTGCCAGCAACTCCGTCTCGGCGGGCAACGAGCAGTACTTC
once	TRBD2	TRBV7-6	TRBJ2-1	CASSSRPGLAYNEQFF	TGTGCCAGCAGTTCCCGGCCCGGACTAGCCTACAATGAGCAGTTCTTC
.	TRBD1	TRBV13	TRBJ2-3	CASSLYRDRRTDTQYF	TGTGCCAGCAGCCTCTACCGGGACAGACGCACAGATACGCAGTATTTT
.	.	TRBV19	TRBJ2-7	CASSIVTGTYEQYF	TGTGCCAGTAGTATAGTTACAGGGACCTACGAGCAGTACTTC
.	.	TRBV28	TRBJ2-7	CASRAVPYEQYF	TGTGCCAGCAGGGCTGTCCCTTACGAGCAGTACTTC
few	.	TRBV4-1	TRBJ1-3	CASSQPRLISGNTIYF	TGCGCCAGCAGCCAACCAAGACTGATCTCTGGAAACACCATATATTTT
.	.	TRBV4-3	TRBJ1-1	CASSQRGSAEAFF	TGCGCCAGCAGCCAACGGGGGTCGGCTGAAGCTTTCTTT
.	TRBD2	TRBV28	TRBJ2-1	CASRSGGGAYNEQFF	TGTGCCAGCCGCTCCGGCGGGGGGGCATACAATGAGCAGTTCTTC
.	TRBD1	TRBV7-9	TRBJ2-2	CASSSTPGTVSTGELFF	TGTGCCAGCAGCTCTACCCCCGGGACAGTATCCACCGGGGAGCTGTTTTTT
.	TRBD2	TRBV3-1/TRBV3-2	TRBJ2-7	CASSEGLAGAYEQYF	TGTGCCAGCAGCGAAGGACTAGCGGGGGCCTACGAGCAGTACTTC
.	.	TRBV2	TRBJ1-6	CASSEVGGYSPLHF	TGTGCCAGCAGTGAAGTGGGAGGGTATTCACCCCTCCACTTT
.	.	TRBV12-3/TRBV12-4	TRBJ1-1	CASSLFVAAEAFF	TGTGCCAGCAGCCTGTTCGTCGCGGCTGAAGCTTTCTTT
few	.	TRBV27	TRBJ2-1	CASSLRGNEQFF	TGTGCCAGCAGTTTACGGGGGAATGAGCAGTTCTTC
.	TRBD1	TRBV18	TRBJ1-1	CASSQTGGDTEAFF	TGTGCCAGCTCACAGACAGGGGGTGACACTGAAGCTTTCTTT
.	.	TRBV28	TRBJ1-3	CASIRGSGNTIYF	TGTGCCAGCATCAGAGGTTCAGGAAACACCATATATTTT
once	.	TRBV27	TRBJ1-4	CASSFRFDTATNEKLFF	TGTGCCAGCAGTTTCCGATTCGACACCGCAACTAATGAAAAACTGTTTTTT
.	.	TRBV18	TRBJ1-6	CASSLSGTINSPLHF	TGTGCCAGCTCACTGTCCGGGACAATAAATTCACCCCTCCACTTT
.	TRBD2	TRBV10-3	TRBJ2-7	CAITERGSSYEQYF	TGTGCCATCACCGAGCGGGGGTCCTCCTACGAGCAGTACTTC
.	.	TRBV7-2	TRBJ1-5	CASSQDSYQPQHF	TGTGCCAGCAGCCAGGACAGTTATCAGCCCCAGCATTTT
.	.	TRBV3-1/TRBV3-2	TRBJ2-3	CASSRGFDTQYF	TGTGCCAGCAGCCGAGGGTTCGATACGCAGTATTTT
.	TRBD1	TRBV5-1	TRBJ1-4	CASRVTGAILGEKLFF	TGCGCCAGCAGGGTAACAGGGGCCATACTAGGTGAAAAACTGTTTTTT
.	TRBD1	TRBV2	TRBJ2-7	CASGSDRGTYEQYF	TGTGCCAGCGGAAGCGACAGGGGAACCTACGAGCAGTACTTC
.	TRBD1	TRBV7-2	TRBJ2-7	CASSPMTGSHEQYF	TGTGCCAGCAGCCCGATGACAGGGAGCCACGAGCAGTACTTC
.	.	TRBV7-9	TRBJ1-4	CASSIRKGDEKLFF	TGTGCCAGCAGCATCAGGAAGGGGGATGAAAAACTGTTTTTT
.	.	TRBV28	TRBJ2-7	CASSFSLEQYF	TGTGCCAGCAGTTTCTCCCTGGAGCAGTACTTC
.	TRBD1	TRBV5-4	TRBJ1-1	CASSDRDRIPEAFF	TGTGCCAGCAGCGACCGGGACAGGATCCCTGAAGCTTTCTTT
.	TRBD2	TRBV5-5	TRBJ2-1	CASSGMTSWEQFF	TGTGCCAGCAGCGGAATGACTAGCTGGGAGCAGTTCTTC
.	TRBD1	TRBV5-1	TRBJ2-7	CASSSGTDHISYEQYF	TGCGCCAGCAGCTCCGGGACAGACCATATCTCCTACGAGCAGTACTTC
.	.	TRBV6-2/TRBV6-3	TRBJ1-5	CASSYYGGRVEPQHF	TGTGCCAGCAGTTACTACGGGGGGCGCGTTGAGCCCCAGCATTTT
.	TRBD1	TRBV28	TRBJ2-7	CASSLRQGGLLNEQYF	TGTGCCAGCAGCCTAAGACAGGGGGGTCTCCTGAACGAGCAGTACTTC
.	TRBD2	TRBV7-2	TRBJ2-7	CASSGGLAGANYEQYF	TGTGCCAGCAGCGGCGGACTAGCGGGGGCCAACTACGAGCAGTACTTC
.	.	TRBV5-5	TRBJ2-2	CASSLVSGLAGELFF	TGTGCCAGCAGCTTGGTTTCGGGGTTGGCCGGGGAGCTGTTTTTT
.	.	TRBV19	TRBJ2-5	CASSIRPGETQYF	TGTGCCAGTAGTATAAGGCCCGGGGAGACCCAGTACTTC
.	.	TRBV5-1	TRBJ2-2	CASSLTSTGELFF	TGCGCCAGCAGCTTGACAAGCACCGGGGAGCTGTTTTTT
.	.	TRBV7-3	TRBJ2-2	CASSLGPRGSTGELFF	TGTGCCAGCAGCTTAGGTCCGAGGGGGAGCACCGGGGAGCTGTTTTTT
.	TRBD1	TRBV6-4	TRBJ1-2	CASSAIDRADGYTF	TGTGCCAGCAGTGCGATTGACAGGGCCGATGGCTACACCTTC
.	TRBD2	TRBV11-2	TRBJ2-7	CASSPPSGGVDEQYF	TGTGCCAGCAGCCCGCCTAGCGGGGGGGTCGACGAGCAGTACTTC
once	.	TRBV3-1/TRBV3-2	TRBJ2-3	CASSQLSGRADTQYF	TGTGCCAGCAGCCAATTGAGCGGGCGGGCGGATACGCAGTATTTT
.	TRBD1	TRBV7-2	TRBJ2-2	CASSRQGNTGELFF	TGTGCCAGCAGCAGACAGGGGAACACCGGGGAGCTGTTTTTT
.	.	TRBV27	TRBJ2-7	CASSMTGLRGVREQYF	TGTGCCAGCAGTATGACCGGGTTGCGGGGAGTCCGCGAGCAGTACTTC
.	.	TRBV5-4	TRBJ1-6	CASSLEGGPSNSPLHF	TGTGCCAGCAGTTTAGAGGGCGGCCCGAGTAATTCACCCCTCCACTTT
.	.	TRBV11-2	TRBJ2-7	CASSFNGNEQYF	TGTGCCAGCAGCTTTAACGGTAACGAGCAGTACTTC
.	.	TRBV28	TRBJ2-4	CASRSPQAGAKNIQYF	TGTGCCAGCAGATCGCCCCAGGCAGGGGCCAAAAACATTCAGTACTTC
.	TRBD1	TRBV11-3	TRBJ1-1	CASSYTGESTEAFF	TGTGCCAGCAGCTACACAGGGGAGAGCACTGAAGCTTTCTTT
.	.	TRBV7-2	TRBJ2-1	CASSPQAGRNSEQFF	TGTGCCAGCAGCCCTCAGGCGGGGCGGAATAGTGAGCAGTTCTTC
once	TRBD2	TRBV7-2	TRBJ2-7	CASSLGAGAANEQYF	TGTGCCAGCAGCTTGGGAGCGGGGGCTGCTAACGAGCAGTACTTC
once	TRBD1	TRBV3-1/TRBV3-2	TRBJ1-1	CASGDSFEAFF	TGTGCCAGCGGGGACAGCTTTGAAGCTTTCTTT
.	.	TRBV5-1	TRBJ1-4	CASSRTAISASTNEKLFF	TGCGCCAGCAGCCGGACAGCTATCAGTGCATCGACTAATGAAAAACTGTTTTTT
.	TRBD1	TRBV18	TRBJ1-1	CASSPATGGEEIEAFF	TGTGCCAGCTCACCCGCAACAGGGGGCGAGGAGATTGAAGCTTTCTTT
.	.	TRBV5-4	TRBJ2-2	CASSLDSSTGELFF	TGTGCCAGCAGCTTGGACTCATCAACCGGGGAGCTGTTTTTT
.	TRBD1	TRBV6-5	TRBJ2-1	CASSPDRGGGEQFF	TGTGCCAGCAGTCCCGACAGGGGCGGTGGTGAGCAGTTCTTC
.	TRBD1	TRBV15	TRBJ2-7	CATSPDRGPYEQYF	TGTGCCACCTCCCCGGACAGGGGTCCATACGAGCAGTACTTC